This T cell receptor beta chain is from a study of blood T cell repertoires in COVID-19. Across the whole study: Both acute and convalescent COVID-19 samples were obtained from the United States, Italy and Spain. T cells, B-cell-depleted T cells, or PBMCs provided the cDNA or gDNA that served as material.

Here immunoSEQ multiplex PCR was the method, and the copy in TCRdb shows in-frame clones only, minus some. The data hold around 70,000 clones, with around three quarters observed a single time. The sample comprised peripheral blood. The clonotype was recovered from a human donor in a cohort sampled during active COVID-19.

CDR3 region: CASSSRTSGRQGTDTQYF. The CDR3 DNA sequence: TGTGCCAGCAGTTCCCGGACTAGCGGGAGGCAGGGCACAGATACGCAGTATTTT. The chain combines TRBV6-2 or TRBV6-3 with TRBJ2-3, with 14 bases matching TRBD2. This CDR3 region has 18 residues. The ends lost 4 bases at V and 1 base at J; junction bases unmatched: 7. Per the germline V gene, CDR1 is MNHEY and CDR2 is SVGEGT.